The entry below describes one TCR beta chain. This entry belongs to a study of CD8 T cells in Susac syndrome. Germline V CDR1 and CDR2: GTSNPN, SVGIG (reference sequence). Germline trimming cut 5 bases from V and 0 bases from J; bases unmatched to any gene: 0. The CDR3 has 14 residues. Random hexamers were used to reverse transcribe an amount of about 0.45 to 1 ug RNA. MiXCR, applied by TCRdb to the immunoSEQ multiplex PCR reads, yields one record per CDR3 protein. In the table there are about 180,000 distinct CDR3 sequences, about 95% of which are singletons. V is TRBV30 and J is TRBJ2-6, with 8 bases identical to TRBD2. The material sequenced was CD4+ T cells from PBMCs. The sequence came from a human donor with Susac syndrome. This chain's CDR3 is CAWAGGSGANVLTF. The CDR3, as DNA: TGTGCCTGGGCGGGGGGCTCTGGGGCCAACGTCCTGACTTTC.